These 24 T cell receptor beta chains were sequenced from one sample in a study of T cells in Graves' hyperthyroidism and ophthalmopathy. RNA transcripts yielded amplified TCR beta CDR3 regions. HTBI primers drove first-round RT-PCR of the TCR CDR3. A single record per CDR3 protein comes from TCRdb applying MiXCR to the multiplex PCR reads. This table holds around 300,000 distinct CDR3 sequences, around 22% found once. The specimen was blood. Receptors originate from a man aged 25-45 years with Graves' ophthalmopathy.

On this clonotype itself: A much larger clonotype is one base distant, so this may be a read error. The V call is TRBV20-1, the J call TRBJ2-1; D may be TRBD2 (5 bases). Germline loops: CDR1 DFQATT, CDR2 SNEGSKA (reference sequence). The CDR3 extends over 13 amino acids. The CDR3 DNA reads as TGCAGTGCTAGAATGCGGGTCGCCAATGAGCGGTTCTTC. Translation gives CSARMRVANERFF.

The rearrangement uses TRBV27 and TRBJ1-2; weak D call: TRBD1 (6 bases). In germline, CDR1 is MNHEY, CDR2 SMNVEV (reference sequence). Trimming removed 10 bases from V and 2 bases from J, with 17 bases in between. The CDR3 sequence is 14 residues long. CDR3 in amino acids: CATSTGPLNYGYTF. The CDR3 nucleotides are TGTGCCACCTCGACAGGCCCCTTAAACTATGGCTACACCTTC.

This clonotype turned up a few times. The chain is built from TRBV12-3 or TRBV12-4 and TRBJ1-5, with D perhaps matching TRBD1 (5 bases). Between the trimmed V and J ends, which lost 7 bases and 2 bases, there was a span of 15 bases. The CDR3 length is 15 residues. For the CDR3, the DNA is TGTGCCAGCACTGGGGGGGGAGTCGGCAATCAGCCCCAGCATTTT. It is translated as CASTGGGVGNQPQHF.

The table lists this clonotype with many counts. The chain couples TRBV3-1 to TRBJ2-1, with 7 bases lining up with TRBD2. Germline values: CDR1 LGHDT, CDR2 YNNKEL (reference sequence). The V and J ends lost 3 bases and 11 bases, in that order; junction bases with no gene match: 7. This CDR3 comprises 13 residues. CDR3 in DNA: TGTGCCAGCAGCCACCAGCGGGACCCACAGCAGTTCTTC. This translates into CASSHQRDPQQFF.

This clonotype was seen many times. V gene TRBV18 combines with J gene TRBJ2-1; no reliable D call. The CDR3 sequence is 12 residues long. Germline V gives CDR1 KGHSH, CDR2 LQKENI. Trimming took 4 bases from V and 6 from J, leaving 7 bases between them. Here the CDR3 reads CASSRLGNEQFF. For the CDR3, the DNA is TGTGCCAGCTCACGATTGGGCAATGAGCAGTTCTTC.

This clonotype was found many times. This chain joins TRBV11-1 and TRBJ2-7, with TRBD1 as a possible D gene (5 bases). From germline, CDR1 is SGHAT and CDR2 FQDESV (reference sequence). Deletions cut 2 bases from V and 6 bases from J, with 14 bases between. The CDR3 has 14 residues. The CDR3 DNA sequence: TGTGCCAGCAGCTTACGGAGACTGGACACCGAGCAGTACTTC. This encodes CASSLRRLDTEQYF. The complete variable domain, with remaining parts taken from reference TRBV11-1 and TRBJ2-7, reads EAEVAQSPRYKITEKSQAVAFWCDPISGHATLYWYRQILGQGPELLVQFQDESVVDDSQLPKDRFSAERLKGVDSTLKIQPAELGDSAMYLCASSLRRLDTEQYFGPGTRLTVT.

The gene calls are TRBV5-1 and TRBJ1-3; 11 bases map to TRBD1. Germline CDR1 and CDR2: SGHRS and YFSETQ. V trimming: 4 bases; J trimming: 7 bases; junction bases outside the gene matches: 10. CDR3 length: 16 amino acids. CDR3 in amino acids: CASSERTGGESNTIYF. The CDR3 coding sequence is TGCGCCAGCAGCGAAAGGACAGGGGGCGAGAGCAACACCATATATTTT.

V and J are TRBV5-4 and TRBJ2-6; D unresolved. V lost 8 bases and J 4 bases, leaving 19 bases between the germline ends. Germline assignment: CDR1 SGHNT and CDR2 YYREEE (reference sequence). The CDR3 has 16 residues. The chain's CDR3 is CASKTQTQLGANVLTF. In DNA, the CDR3 is TGTGCCAGTAAGACCCAAACACAGCTGGGGGCCAACGTCCTGACTTTC.

This CDR3 is CASSGGRLVSVEQFF. The CDR3 DNA is TGTGCCAGCAGCGGAGGACGGCTTGTTAGTGTTGAGCAGTTCTTC. The chain has TRBV7-8 and TRBJ2-1, with D possibly TRBD2 on 5 matching bases. V was pared by 5 bases and J by 9 bases, with 20 bases between. This CDR3 has 15 residues. Germline V gene sequence: CDR1 SGHVS, CDR2 FQNEAQ.

The table lists this clonotype with a few counts. V gene TRBV12-3 or TRBV12-4 combines with J gene TRBJ2-1, with D possibly being TRBD2 (6 bases). Trimming left V 5 bases short and J 10 bases short, with 18 bases between. The CDR3 has 14 residues. The CDR3 loop reads CASSPGTAEGEQFF. In DNA, the CDR3 is TGTGCCAGCAGTCCGGGGACTGCCGAGGGGGAGCAGTTCTTC.

The sample holds a few counts of this clonotype. The chain couples TRBV5-8 to TRBJ2-6; TRBD2 matches at 14 bases. Germline trimming cut 0 bases from V and 4 bases from J; bases unmatched to any gene: 3. CDR3 size: 18 residues. Germline V gene lookup returns CDR1 SGHTS and CDR2 YDEGEE. The CDR3 DNA follows: TGTGCCAGCAGCTTGGGGACTAGCGGGAGGACCGGGGCCAACGTCCTGACTTTC. Its protein is CASSLGTSGRTGANVLTF.

This clonotype came up many times. The chain carries TRBV7-2 and TRBJ1-3; D may be TRBD1 (6 bases). In germline, CDR1 is SGHTA, CDR2 FQGNSA. V was clipped by 4 bases and J by 3 bases, with 10 bases between them. CDR3 length: 14 amino acids. CDR3 nucleotide sequence: TGTGCCAGCAGCTCCTTACAGGGTGGAAACACCATATATTTT. This sequence encodes CASSSLQGGNTIYF. The full variable domain, completed using reference TRBV7-2 and TRBJ1-3, is GAGVSQSPSNKVTEKGKDVELRCDPISGHTALYWYRQSLGQGLEFLIYFQGNSAPDKSGLPSDRFSAERTGGSVSTLTIQRTQQEDSAVYLCASSSLQGGNTIYFGEGSWLTVV.

In its sample, this clonotype was seen a few times. The chain is built from TRBV4-2 and TRBJ2-1; 11 bases fit TRBD2. This CDR3 is built from 16 residues. Germline values: CDR1 LGHNA, CDR2 YNFKEQ. With 3 bases clipped from V and 5 bases from J, the junction kept 6 bases outside the gene matches. CDR3 residues: CASSQLGLAVNNEQFF. In DNA form, the CDR3 reads TGTGCCAGCAGCCAGCTGGGACTAGCGGTTAACAATGAGCAGTTCTTC.

This clonotype showed up many times. The chain recombines TRBV3-1 with TRBJ2-3; 8 nucleotides match TRBD1. V trimming: 9 bases; J trimming: 0 bases; junction bases outside the gene matches: 8. Germline CDR1 and CDR2: LGHDT and YNNKEL (reference sequence). The CDR3 has 15 residues. Here the CDR3 reads CARKTRDRSTDTQYF. The CDR3 DNA follows: TGTGCCAGAAAGACCCGGGACAGGAGCACAGATACGCAGTATTTT.

Only a few counts were recorded for this clonotype. The V gene is TRBV12-3 or TRBV12-4, the J gene TRBJ2-3; no clear D gene. The CDR3 length is 13 residues. V dropped 5 bases and J dropped 5 bases, with 11 bases sitting between them. The CDR3 sequence: CASSVVAVDTQYF. CDR3 coding DNA: TGTGCCAGCAGTGTAGTGGCGGTAGATACGCAGTATTTT.

This clonotype showed up many times. V gene TRBV3-1 combines with J gene TRBJ1-1, with D possibly matching TRBD1 (6 bases). The V end lost 0 bases, the J end lost 7 bases, and 21 bases lay between the germline ends. Germline CDR1 LGHDT, CDR2 YNNKEL (reference sequence). This CDR3 has 17 residues. This CDR3 reads CASSQDWRGGRHFEAFF. CDR3 in DNA: TGTGCCAGCAGCCAAGATTGGAGGGGGGGGCGTCATTTTGAAGCTTTCTTT.

About this clonotype itself: The junction does not match germline at one end; this may be a read error. The chain uses TRBV5-5 and TRBJ1-4; D is uncertain. Germline CDR1 and CDR2: SGHKS and YYEKEE (reference sequence). The CDR3 has 13 residues. DNA for the CDR3: TGTGCCAGCAGCTTTTTCGGTAATGAAAAACTGTCTTTT. Translation gives CASSFFGNEKLSF.

The sample holds many counts of this clonotype. The V gene is TRBV7-9, the J gene TRBJ1-2; no firm D call. Between the trimmed V and J ends, which lost 6 bases and 3 bases, there was a span of 8 bases. There are 12 residues in the CDR3. In germline, CDR1 is SEHNR, CDR2 FQNEAQ (reference sequence). CDR3 DNA sequence: TGTGCCAGCAGTTCGGACTACTATGGCTACACCTTC. It translates to CASSSDYYGYTF. Complete variable domain (other parts from reference TRBV7-9 and TRBJ1-2): DTGVSQNPRHKITKRGQNVTFRCDPISEHNRLYWYRQTLGQGPEFLTYFQNEAQLEKSRLLSDRFSAERPKGSFSTLEIQRTEQGDSAMYLCASSSDYYGYTFGSGTRLTVV.

This clonotype was seen many times. The chain is built from TRBV11-2 and TRBJ2-7; D call uncertain. The V gene lost 3 bases and the J gene lost 0 bases, with 12 bases spanning the gap. The germline V gene has CDR1 SGHAT and CDR2 FQNNGV. There are 15 residues in the CDR3. Here the CDR3 reads CASSLVGQSSYEQYF. CDR3 DNA sequence: TGTGCCAGCAGCTTGGTCGGGCAGAGCTCCTACGAGCAGTACTTC.

The sample holds many counts of this clonotype. This chain connects TRBV19 to TRBJ2-2; weak D call: TRBD2 (7 bases). Germline V gene lookup returns CDR1 LNHDA and CDR2 SQIVND (reference sequence). The ends were cut back, 7 bases at V and 3 bases at J, with 18 bases in the middle. CDR3 length equals 16 residues. CDR3 in DNA: TGTGCCAGTACGGCGGGGGCGCCGGGGGACACCGGGGAGCTGTTTTTT. Encoded protein: CASTAGAPGDTGELFF.

In this sample, this clonotype turned up a few times. The chain links TRBV6-1 to TRBJ2-2; D perhaps matches TRBD1 (6 bases). Germline V CDR1 and CDR2: MNHNS, SASEGT. The CDR3 covers 16 residues. With 3 bases removed from V and 4 bases from J, the gap between germline ends came to 15 bases. CDR3 loop: CASSDRAGAVTGELFF. DNA for the CDR3: TGTGCCAGCAGTGACAGGGCAGGGGCGGTCACCGGGGAGCTGTTTTTT.

This clonotype was counted between two and nine times. The rearrangement joins TRBV20-1 to TRBJ1-1; 7 bases are shared with TRBD1. Germline V gene lookup returns CDR1 DFQATT and CDR2 SNEGSKA (reference sequence). V lost 7 bases, J lost 4 bases, and 6 bases stayed unmatched. The CDR3 spans 12 residues. The CDR3 DNA follows: TGCAGTGACGGGACAGCGGGCACTGAAGCTTTCTTT. This translates into CSDGTAGTEAFF.

A word on this clonotype: A much more abundant neighbour one base away suggests this may be a read error. This CDR3 fails to terminate in the conserved phenylalanine or tryptophan, so it likely reflects a read error. The chain carries TRBV18 and TRBJ1-1, with D possibly being TRBD1 (5 bases). V shed 3 bases and J shed 5 bases, with 13 bases lying between them. The CDR3 runs to 14 residues. Per the germline V gene, CDR1 is KGHSH and CDR2 is LQKENI. The CDR3 nucleotides read TGTGCCAGCTCACCCCCGGGGCCGGGGACTGAAGCTTTCCTT. This encodes CASSPPGPGTEAFL.

The sample holds a few counts of this clonotype. The CDR3 DNA reads as TGTGCCAGCAGCGGCAGGACAGGGGAAGCTTTCTTT. This sequence encodes CASSGRTGEAFF. V and J are TRBV27 and TRBJ1-1; 8 bases match TRBD1. This CDR3 spans 12 amino acids. CDR1 and CDR2 (germline): MNHEY, SMNVEV (reference sequence). Germline trimming cut 6 bases from V and 8 bases from J; bases unmatched to any gene: 5.